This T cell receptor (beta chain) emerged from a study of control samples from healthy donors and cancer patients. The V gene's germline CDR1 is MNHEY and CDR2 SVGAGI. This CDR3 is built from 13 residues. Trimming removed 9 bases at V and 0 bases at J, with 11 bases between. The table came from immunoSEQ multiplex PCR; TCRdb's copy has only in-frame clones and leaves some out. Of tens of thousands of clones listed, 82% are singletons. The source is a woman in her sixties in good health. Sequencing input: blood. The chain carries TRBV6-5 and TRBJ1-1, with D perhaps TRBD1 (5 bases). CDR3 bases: TGTGCCAGTAAACAGGACATGAACACTGAAGCTTTCTTT. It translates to CASKQDMNTEAFF.